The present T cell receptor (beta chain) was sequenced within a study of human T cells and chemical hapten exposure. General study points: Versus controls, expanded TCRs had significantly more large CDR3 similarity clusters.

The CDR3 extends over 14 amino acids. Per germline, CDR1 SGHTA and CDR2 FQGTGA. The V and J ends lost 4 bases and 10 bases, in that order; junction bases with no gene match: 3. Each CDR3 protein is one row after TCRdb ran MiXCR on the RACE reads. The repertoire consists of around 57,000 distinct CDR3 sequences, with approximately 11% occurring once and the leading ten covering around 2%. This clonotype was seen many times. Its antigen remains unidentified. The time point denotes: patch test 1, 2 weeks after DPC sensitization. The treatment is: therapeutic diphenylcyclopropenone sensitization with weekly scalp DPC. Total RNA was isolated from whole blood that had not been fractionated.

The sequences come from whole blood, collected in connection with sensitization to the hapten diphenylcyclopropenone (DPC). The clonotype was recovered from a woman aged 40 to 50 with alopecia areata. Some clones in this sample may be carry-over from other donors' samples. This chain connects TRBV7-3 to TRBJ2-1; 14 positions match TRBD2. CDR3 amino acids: CASSSGLAGAEQFF. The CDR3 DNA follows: TGTGCCAGCAGCTCGGGACTAGCGGGAGCGGAGCAGTTCTTC.